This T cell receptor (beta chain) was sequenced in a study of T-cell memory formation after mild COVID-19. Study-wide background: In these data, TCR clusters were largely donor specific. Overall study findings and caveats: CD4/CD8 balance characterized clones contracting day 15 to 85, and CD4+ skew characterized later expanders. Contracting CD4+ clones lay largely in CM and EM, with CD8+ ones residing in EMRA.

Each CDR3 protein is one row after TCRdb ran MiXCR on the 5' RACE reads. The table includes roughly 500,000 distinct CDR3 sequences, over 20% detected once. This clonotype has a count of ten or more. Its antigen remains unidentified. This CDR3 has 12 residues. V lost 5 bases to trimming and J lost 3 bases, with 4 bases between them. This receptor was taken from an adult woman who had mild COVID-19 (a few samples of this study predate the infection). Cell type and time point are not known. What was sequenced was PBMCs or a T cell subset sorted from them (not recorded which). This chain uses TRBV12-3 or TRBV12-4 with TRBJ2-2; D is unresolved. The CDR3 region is CASSHYTGELFF. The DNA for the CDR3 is TGTGCCAGCAGTCACTACACCGGGGAGCTGTTTTTT.